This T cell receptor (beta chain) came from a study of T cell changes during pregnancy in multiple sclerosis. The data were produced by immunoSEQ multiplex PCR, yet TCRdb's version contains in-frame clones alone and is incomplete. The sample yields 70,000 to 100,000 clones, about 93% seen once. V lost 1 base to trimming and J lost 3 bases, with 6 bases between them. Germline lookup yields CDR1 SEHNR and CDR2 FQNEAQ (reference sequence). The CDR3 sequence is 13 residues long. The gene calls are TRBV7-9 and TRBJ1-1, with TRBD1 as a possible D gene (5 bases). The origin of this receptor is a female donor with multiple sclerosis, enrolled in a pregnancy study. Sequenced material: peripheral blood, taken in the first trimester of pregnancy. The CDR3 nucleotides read TGTGCCAGCAGCTTAGAACAGGACACTGAAGCTTTCTTT. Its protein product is CASSLEQDTEAFF.